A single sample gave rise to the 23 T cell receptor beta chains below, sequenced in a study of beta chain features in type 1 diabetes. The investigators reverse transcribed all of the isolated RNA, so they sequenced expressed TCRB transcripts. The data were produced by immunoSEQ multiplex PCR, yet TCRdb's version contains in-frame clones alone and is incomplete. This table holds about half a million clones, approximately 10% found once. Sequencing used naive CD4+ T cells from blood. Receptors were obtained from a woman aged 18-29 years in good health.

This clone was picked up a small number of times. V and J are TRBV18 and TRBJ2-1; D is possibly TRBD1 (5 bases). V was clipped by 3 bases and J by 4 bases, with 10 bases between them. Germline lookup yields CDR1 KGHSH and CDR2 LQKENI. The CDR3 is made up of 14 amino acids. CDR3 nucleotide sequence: TGTGCCAGCTCACCCCTGAAGGGGTACAATGAGCAGTTCTTC. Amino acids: CASSPLKGYNEQFF. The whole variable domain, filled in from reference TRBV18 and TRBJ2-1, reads NAGVMQNPRHLVRRRGQEARLRCSPMKGHSHVYWYRQLPEEGLKFMVYLQKENIIDESGMPKERFSAEFPKEGPSILRIQQVVRGDSAAYFCASSPLKGYNEQFFGPGTRLTVL.

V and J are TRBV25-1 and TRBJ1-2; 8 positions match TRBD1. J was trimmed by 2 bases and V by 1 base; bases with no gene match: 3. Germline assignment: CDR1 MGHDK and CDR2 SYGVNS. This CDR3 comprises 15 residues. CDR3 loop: CASSEWGQANYGYTF. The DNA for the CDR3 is TGTGCCAGCAGTGAATGGGGACAGGCGAACTATGGCTACACCTTC.

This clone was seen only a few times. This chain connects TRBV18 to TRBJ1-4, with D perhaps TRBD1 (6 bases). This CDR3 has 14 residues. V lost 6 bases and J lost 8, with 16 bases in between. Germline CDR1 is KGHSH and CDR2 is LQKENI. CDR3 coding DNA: TGTGCCAGCTCGAGGACAGCCGAGGGGGAAAAACTGTTTTTT. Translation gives CASSRTAEGEKLFF.

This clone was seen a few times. The CDR3 nucleotides read TGTGCCATCAGTGAGCCGGGACAGGTGGAGACCCAGTACTTC. Its translation is CAISEPGQVETQYF. The genes are TRBV10-3 and TRBJ2-5, with TRBD1 matching over 8 bases. Germline V gene sequence: CDR1 ENHRY, CDR2 SYGVKD. V shed 2 bases, J shed 5 bases, and the junction held 4 bases outside the gene matches. This CDR3 spans 14 amino acids.

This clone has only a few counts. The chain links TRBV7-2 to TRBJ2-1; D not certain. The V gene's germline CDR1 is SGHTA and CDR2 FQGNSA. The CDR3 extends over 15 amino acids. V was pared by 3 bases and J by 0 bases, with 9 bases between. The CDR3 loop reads CASSFAHSSYNEQFF. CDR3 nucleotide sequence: TGTGCCAGCAGCTTCGCACATAGCTCCTACAATGAGCAGTTCTTC.

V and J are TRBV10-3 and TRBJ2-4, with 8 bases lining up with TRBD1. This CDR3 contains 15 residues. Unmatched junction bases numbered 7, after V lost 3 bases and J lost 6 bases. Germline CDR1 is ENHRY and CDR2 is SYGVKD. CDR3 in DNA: TGTGCCATCAGTGATAGACAGGGGCACGGAAACATTCAGTACTTC. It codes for CAISDRQGHGNIQYF.

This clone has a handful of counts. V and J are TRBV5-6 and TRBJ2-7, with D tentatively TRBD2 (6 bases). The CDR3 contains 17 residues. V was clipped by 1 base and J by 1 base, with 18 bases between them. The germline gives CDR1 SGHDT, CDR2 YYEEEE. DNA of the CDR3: TGTGCCAGCAGCTTGTATTGGCCGCCAGGGACTTCCTACGAGCAGTACTTC. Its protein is CASSLYWPPGTSYEQYF.

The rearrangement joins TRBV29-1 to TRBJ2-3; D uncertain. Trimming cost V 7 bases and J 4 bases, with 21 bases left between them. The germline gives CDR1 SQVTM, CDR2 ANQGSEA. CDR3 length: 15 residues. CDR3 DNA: TGCAGCGCACCCGGGCTGGGATCGGCCTCAGATACGCAGTATTTT. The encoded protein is CSAPGLGSASDTQYF.

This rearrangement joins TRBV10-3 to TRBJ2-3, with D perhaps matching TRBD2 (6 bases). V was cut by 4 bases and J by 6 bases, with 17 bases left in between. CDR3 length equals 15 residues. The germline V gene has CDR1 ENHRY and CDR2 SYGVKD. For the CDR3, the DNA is TGTGCCATCAGTGGGCGGGGTACCCTATGGGATACGCAGTATTTT. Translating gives CAISGRGTLWDTQYF.

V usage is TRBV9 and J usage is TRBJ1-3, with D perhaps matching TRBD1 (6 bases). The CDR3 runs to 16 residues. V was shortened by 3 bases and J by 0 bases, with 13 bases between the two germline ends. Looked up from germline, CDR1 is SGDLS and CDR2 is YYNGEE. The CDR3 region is CASSGQARVSGNTIYF. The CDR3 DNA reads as TGTGCCAGCAGCGGACAGGCCCGCGTCTCTGGAAACACCATATATTTT.

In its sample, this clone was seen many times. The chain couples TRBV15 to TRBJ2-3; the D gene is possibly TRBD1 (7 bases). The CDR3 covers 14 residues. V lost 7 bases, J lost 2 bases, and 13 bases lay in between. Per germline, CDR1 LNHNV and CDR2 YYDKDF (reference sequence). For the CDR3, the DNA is TGTGCCACCAAGGCAGGGGGGTACACAGATACGCAGTATTTT. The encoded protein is CATKAGGYTDTQYF.

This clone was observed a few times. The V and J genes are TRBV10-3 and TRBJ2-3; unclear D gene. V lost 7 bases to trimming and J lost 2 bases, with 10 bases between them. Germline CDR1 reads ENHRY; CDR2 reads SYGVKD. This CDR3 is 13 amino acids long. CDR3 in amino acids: CAIKGADTDTQYF. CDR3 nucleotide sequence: TGTGCCATCAAAGGAGCCGACACAGATACGCAGTATTTT.

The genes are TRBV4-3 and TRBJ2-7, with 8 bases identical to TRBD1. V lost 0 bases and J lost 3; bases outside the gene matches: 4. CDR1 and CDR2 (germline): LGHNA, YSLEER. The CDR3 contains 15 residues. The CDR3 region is CASSQDRGQGYEQYF. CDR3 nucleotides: TGCGCCAGCAGCCAAGACAGGGGGCAGGGCTACGAGCAGTACTTC.

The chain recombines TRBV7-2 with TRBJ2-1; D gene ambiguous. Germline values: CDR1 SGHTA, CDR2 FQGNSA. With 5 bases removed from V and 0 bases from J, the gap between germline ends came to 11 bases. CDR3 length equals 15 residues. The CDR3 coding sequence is TGTGCCAGCAGCGGACGGATCAGCTCCTACAATGAGCAGTTCTTC. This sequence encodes CASSGRISSYNEQFF.

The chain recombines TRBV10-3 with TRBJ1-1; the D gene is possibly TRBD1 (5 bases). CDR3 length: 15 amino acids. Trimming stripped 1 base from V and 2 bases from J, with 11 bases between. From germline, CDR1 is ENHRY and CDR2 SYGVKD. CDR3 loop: CAISEFGTGNTEAFF. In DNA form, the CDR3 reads TGTGCCATCAGTGAGTTTGGGACGGGAAACACTGAAGCTTTCTTT.

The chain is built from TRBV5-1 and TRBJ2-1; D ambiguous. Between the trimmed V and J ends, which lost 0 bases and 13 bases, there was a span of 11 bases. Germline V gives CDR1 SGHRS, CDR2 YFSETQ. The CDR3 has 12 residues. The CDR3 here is CASSLGRNGQFF. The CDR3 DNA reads TGCGCCAGCAGCTTGGGGCGCAACGGACAGTTCTTC. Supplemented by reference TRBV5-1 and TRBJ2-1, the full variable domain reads KAGVTQTPRYLIKTRGQQVTLSCSPISGHRSVSWYQQTPGQGLQFLFEYFSETQRNKGNFPGRFSGRQFSNSRSEMNVSTLELGDSALYLCASSLGRNGQFFGPGTRLTVL.

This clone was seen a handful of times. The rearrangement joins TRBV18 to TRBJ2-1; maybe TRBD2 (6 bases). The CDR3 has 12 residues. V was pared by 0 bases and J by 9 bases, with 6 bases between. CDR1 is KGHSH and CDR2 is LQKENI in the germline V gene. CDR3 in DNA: TGTGCCAGCTCACCACCGGGAGGTGAGCAGTTCTTC. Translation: CASSPPGGEQFF.

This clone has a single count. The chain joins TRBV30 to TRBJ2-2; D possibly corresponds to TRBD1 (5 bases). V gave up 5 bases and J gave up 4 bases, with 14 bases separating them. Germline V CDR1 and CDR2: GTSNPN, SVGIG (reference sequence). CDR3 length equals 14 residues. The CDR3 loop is CAWAGILLTGELFF. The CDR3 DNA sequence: TGTGCCTGGGCAGGGATTCTTCTCACCGGGGAGCTGTTTTTT.

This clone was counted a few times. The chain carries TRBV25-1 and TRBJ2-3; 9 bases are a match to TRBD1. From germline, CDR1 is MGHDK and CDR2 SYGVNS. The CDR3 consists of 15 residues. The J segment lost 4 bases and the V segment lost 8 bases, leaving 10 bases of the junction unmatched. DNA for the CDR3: TGTGCCAGCCCCGGAGGGACAGGGCTCGCAGATACGCAGTATTTT. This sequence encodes CASPGGTGLADTQYF.

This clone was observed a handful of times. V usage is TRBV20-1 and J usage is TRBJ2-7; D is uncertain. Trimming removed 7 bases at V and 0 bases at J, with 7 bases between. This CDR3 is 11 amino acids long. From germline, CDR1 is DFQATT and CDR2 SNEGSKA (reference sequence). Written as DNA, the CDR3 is TGCAGTGTGGACGGCTCCTACGAGCAGTACGTC. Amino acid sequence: CSVDGSYEQYV.

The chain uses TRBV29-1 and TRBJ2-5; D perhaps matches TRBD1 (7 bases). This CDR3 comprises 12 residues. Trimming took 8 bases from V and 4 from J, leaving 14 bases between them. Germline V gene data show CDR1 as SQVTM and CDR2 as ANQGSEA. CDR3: CSWGTAGETQYF. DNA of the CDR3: TGCAGCTGGGGGACAGCGGGAGAGACCCAGTACTTC.

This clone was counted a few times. CDR3 coding DNA: TGCGCCAGCAGCTCGACTAGCGGGGAGTACAATGAGCAGTTCTTC. Encoded protein: CASSSTSGEYNEQFF. The J gene is TRBJ2-1, the V gene TRBV5-1, with 11 bases that match TRBD2. With 3 bases clipped from V and 4 bases from J, the junction kept 3 bases outside the gene matches. Germline lookup yields CDR1 SGHRS and CDR2 YFSETQ. The CDR3 has 15 amino acids.

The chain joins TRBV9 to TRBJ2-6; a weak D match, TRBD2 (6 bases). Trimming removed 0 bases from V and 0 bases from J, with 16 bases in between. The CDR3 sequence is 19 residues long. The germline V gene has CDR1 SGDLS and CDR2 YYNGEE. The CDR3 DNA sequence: TGTGCCAGCAGCGTAGGACTAGGCCAGCCACTCTCTGGGGCCAACGTCCTGACTTTC. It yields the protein CASSVGLGQPLSGANVLTF. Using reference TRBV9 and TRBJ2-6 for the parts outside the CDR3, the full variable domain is DSGVTQTPKHLITATGQRVTLRCSPRSGDLSVYWYQQSLDQGLQFLIQYYNGEERAKGNILERFSAQQFPDLHSELNLSSLELGDSALYFCASSVGLGQPLSGANVLTFGAGSRLTVL.